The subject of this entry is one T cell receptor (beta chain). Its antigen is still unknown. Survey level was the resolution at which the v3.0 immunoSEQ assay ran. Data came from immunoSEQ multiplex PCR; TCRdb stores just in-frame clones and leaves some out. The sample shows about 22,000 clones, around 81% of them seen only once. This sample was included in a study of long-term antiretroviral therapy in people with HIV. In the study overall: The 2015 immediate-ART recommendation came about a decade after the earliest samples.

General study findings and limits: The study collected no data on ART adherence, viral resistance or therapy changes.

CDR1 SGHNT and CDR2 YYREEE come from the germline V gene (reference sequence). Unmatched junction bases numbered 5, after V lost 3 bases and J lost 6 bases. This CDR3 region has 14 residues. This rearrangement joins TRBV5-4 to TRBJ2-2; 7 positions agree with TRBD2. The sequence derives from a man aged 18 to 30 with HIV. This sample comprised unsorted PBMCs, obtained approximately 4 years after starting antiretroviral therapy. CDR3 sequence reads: CASSSPREAGELFF. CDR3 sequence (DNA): TGTGCCAGCAGCTCTCCTCGGGAGGCCGGGGAGCTGTTTTTT. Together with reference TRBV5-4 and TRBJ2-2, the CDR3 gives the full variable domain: ETGVTQSPTHLIKTRGQQVTLRCSSQSGHNTVSWYQQALGQGPQFIFQYYREEENGRGNFPPRFSGLQFPNYSSELNVNALELDDSALYLCASSSPREAGELFFGEGSRLTVL.